Shown below are 30 T cell receptor beta chains from a single sample sequenced in a study of cytomegalovirus exposure and HLA in healthy donors. Primers for the PCR totalled 60 Vbeta and 13 Jbeta. Some clones are missing from TCRdb's copy, which holds only in-frame ones; the method was immunoSEQ multiplex PCR. The data contain 150,000 or so clones, roughly 74% of them singletons. The sample was PBMCs. The receptors derive from a man aged 18-30 years in good health and CMV-seropositive.

The genes are TRBV7-9 and TRBJ2-3; 7 bases line up with TRBD2. Germline lookup yields CDR1 SEHNR and CDR2 FQNEAQ (reference sequence). The ends lost 2 bases at V and 4 bases at J; junction bases unmatched: 3. The CDR3 extends over 14 amino acids. The CDR3 bases are TGTGCCAGCAGCTTAACGGGAGGCGCAGATACGCAGTATTTT. Translation: CASSLTGGADTQYF.

A note on this clone: Since the CDR3 does not end with the conserved phenylalanine or tryptophan, this likely comes from a read error. The chain links TRBV28 to TRBJ1-1; D is ambiguous. Germline assignment: CDR1 MDHEN and CDR2 SYDVKM. V lost 3 bases and J 6 bases, leaving 8 bases between the germline ends. CDR3 length: 12 residues. CDR3 protein: CASSLQVPEAFL. As DNA, the CDR3 is TGTGCCAGCAGTTTGCAGGTCCCTGAAGCTTTCTTG.

This clone was seen a single time. This chain links TRBV7-9 with TRBJ2-3; 7 bases agree with TRBD2. CDR3 length: 16 amino acids. Germline-derived CDR1 and CDR2 are SEHNR and FQNEAQ (reference sequence). V was clipped by 5 bases and J by 0 bases; unmatched bases: 8. DNA of the CDR3: TGTGCCAGCAGCCGTCCTAGCGGCACTAGCACAGATACGCAGTATTTT. Translating gives CASSRPSGTSTDTQYF.

This rearrangement joins TRBV30 to TRBJ2-1; D possibly corresponds to TRBD2 (5 bases). The germline V and J ends were trimmed by 4 bases and 0 bases, with 13 bases remaining between them. Looked up from germline, CDR1 is GTSNPN and CDR2 is SVGIG (reference sequence). This CDR3 contains 15 residues. The DNA of the CDR3 is TGTGCCTGGACGGCTCAGCGGAGCTCCTACAATGAGCAGTTCTTC. It translates to CAWTAQRSSYNEQFF. The full variable domain, in which reference TRBV30 and TRBJ2-1 provide the parts outside the CDR3, is SQTIHQWPATLVQPVGSPLSLECTVEGTSNPNLYWYRQAAGRGLQLLFYSVGIGQISSEVPQNLSASRPQDRQFILSSKKLLLSDSGFYLCAWTAQRSSYNEQFFGPGTRLTVL.

The chain has TRBV6-6 and TRBJ1-4, with 7 bases identical to TRBD1. V was pared by 6 bases and J by 8 bases, with 6 bases of the junction left unmatched. Germline V gives CDR1 MNHNY, CDR2 SVGAGI (reference sequence). There are 13 residues in the CDR3. CDR3 in DNA: TGTGCCAGCAGACAGGGGCAGCGGGAAAAACTGTTTTTT. Encoded protein: CASRQGQREKLFF.

A few counts support this clone. The chain uses TRBV11-2 and TRBJ2-1; D not certain. Germline values: CDR1 SGHAT, CDR2 FQNNGV. V lost 5 bases and J 0 bases, leaving 11 bases between the germline ends. CDR3 size: 15 residues. CDR3 in DNA: TGTGCCAGCAGCCAGACGTGGAGCTCCTACAATGAGCAGTTCTTC. This codes for CASSQTWSSYNEQFF. Full variable domain (outside the CDR3, taken from reference TRBV11-2 and TRBJ2-1): EAGVAQSPRYKIIEKRQSVAFWCNPISGHATLYWYQQILGQGPKLLIQFQNNGVVDDSQLPKDRFSAERLKGVDSTLKIQPAKLEDSAVYLCASSQTWSSYNEQFFGPGTRLTVL.

This clone showed up just once. The rearrangement uses TRBV11-1 and TRBJ2-3, with D perhaps matching TRBD1 (6 bases). V was cut by 6 bases and J by 4 bases, with 14 bases left in between. The CDR3 totals 14 residues. The germline V gene has CDR1 SGHAT and CDR2 FQDESV (reference sequence). The CDR3: CASSRTGFADTQYF. In nucleotides, the CDR3 is TGTGCCAGCAGTAGAACAGGGTTCGCAGATACGCAGTATTTT.

The chain uses TRBV5-1 and TRBJ2-3; 10 nucleotides agree with TRBD2. Trimming took 2 bases from V and 6 from J; bases not matched to a gene: 9. The CDR3 is 16 amino acids. Per germline, CDR1 SGHRS and CDR2 YFSETQ. The CDR3 loop reads CASSFLLAGVGDTQYF. CDR3 in DNA: TGCGCCAGCAGCTTTTTGCTAGCGGGAGTTGGGGATACGCAGTATTTT. The full variable domain, with the rest looked up from reference TRBV5-1 and TRBJ2-3, is KAGVTQTPRYLIKTRGQQVTLSCSPISGHRSVSWYQQTPGQGLQFLFEYFSETQRNKGNFPGRFSGRQFSNSRSEMNVSTLELGDSALYLCASSFLLAGVGDTQYFGPGTRLTVL.

The table lists this clone with a count of one. The chain links TRBV4-1 to TRBJ1-5; D is uncertain. Trimming stripped 2 bases from V and 1 base from J, with 15 bases between. Germline V gives CDR1 MGHRA, CDR2 YSYEKL. The CDR3 length is 17 residues. The CDR3 loop is CASSQTPNPGSNQPQHF. The CDR3 region has the DNA TGCGCCAGCAGCCAAACACCCAATCCGGGGAGCAATCAGCCCCAGCATTTT.

Turning to this clone: At one end the junction does not follow the germline gene, possibly because of a read error. The chain combines TRBV5-1 with TRBJ2-2; D could derive from TRBD1 or TRBD2 (6 bases each). This CDR3 contains 16 residues. Germline V CDR1 and CDR2: SGHRS, YFSETQ. The CDR3 DNA reads TGCGCCCGCAGCTTGGAGGGGGTACCGAACACCGGGGAGCTGTTTTTT. This sequence encodes CARSLEGVPNTGELFF.

The rearrangement uses TRBV5-1 and TRBJ2-2; tentatively, D is TRBD2 (6 bases). Germline CDR1 SGHRS, CDR2 YFSETQ. V was cut by 4 bases and J by 1 base, with 8 bases left in between. The CDR3 is 14 amino acids. CDR3 sequence reads: CASSQTRNTGELFF. The CDR3 DNA sequence: TGCGCCAGCAGCCAGACTAGGAACACCGGGGAGCTGTTTTTT.

The J gene is TRBJ2-7, the V gene TRBV27, with TRBD1 as a possible D gene (5 bases). Germline V gene data show CDR1 as MNHEY and CDR2 as SMNVEV (reference sequence). Trimming removed 3 bases at V and 0 bases at J, with 18 bases between. The CDR3 covers 17 residues. As DNA, the CDR3 is TGTGCCAGCAGTTTTCTTAGAGGACAAAGGGGCTCCTACGAGCAGTACTTC. Its protein is CASSFLRGQRGSYEQYF.

This clone was seen a few times. The V call is TRBV6-5, the J call TRBJ1-2; TRBD1 agrees at 7 bases. The germline CDR1 and CDR2 sequences are MNHEY and SVGAGI. CDR3 length equals 15 residues. V was pared by 0 bases and J by 8 bases, with 9 bases of the junction left unmatched. The CDR3 loop is CASSYSGGTALGYTF. CDR3 nucleotide sequence: TGTGCCAGCAGTTACTCTGGTGGGACAGCCCTGGGCTACACCTTC.

The J gene is TRBJ1-2, the V gene TRBV5-1, with TRBD1 matching over 7 bases. The CDR3 runs to 17 residues. Trimming cost V 4 bases and J 8 bases; bases outside gene matches: 20. In germline, CDR1 is SGHRS, CDR2 YFSETQ. The CDR3 reads CASSAEGTDQPRGGYTF. In nucleotides, the CDR3 is TGCGCCAGCAGCGCGGAAGGGACAGACCAACCCAGAGGAGGCTACACCTTC.

The rearrangement joins TRBV27 to TRBJ2-7; perhaps TRBD1 as D (5 bases). The CDR3 covers 14 residues. CDR1 is MNHEY, CDR2 SMNVEV, per germline (reference sequence). Trimming took off 5 bases at V and 3 bases at J, with 14 bases between the two ends. The CDR3 region has the DNA TGTGCCAGCAGTCCACGGACAACTGGCTACGAGCAGTACTTC. As protein: CASSPRTTGYEQYF.

The chain combines TRBV9 with TRBJ1-5, with 7 bases matching TRBD1. This CDR3 region has 14 residues. Germline CDR1 and CDR2: SGDLS and YYNGEE. The J segment lost 6 bases and the V segment lost 3 bases, leaving 6 bases of the junction unmatched. CDR3 coding DNA: TGTGCCAGCAGCGCAGGGGGGTCGCGTCAGCCCCAGCATTTT. It encodes CASSAGGSRQPQHF.

J is TRBJ2-1 and V is TRBV2, with TRBD2 matching 13 bases. Trimming took 8 bases from V and 1 from J; bases not matched to a gene: 14. This CDR3 contains 19 residues. From germline, CDR1 is SNHLY and CDR2 FYNNEI. CDR3 DNA: TGTGCCAGCGCCGGACTAGCGGGAGAAGGCCGCGTGTCCTACAATGAGCAGTTCTTC. Residues: CASAGLAGEGRVSYNEQFF.

In nucleotides, the CDR3 is TGTGCCAGCATGGGTGCCAGGGGTAATGTGGGTGGCTACACCTTC. Translating gives CASMGARGNVGGYTF. The chain uses TRBV9 and TRBJ1-2; possible D gene TRBD1, 6 bases. The CDR3 consists of 15 residues. V was clipped by 6 bases and J by 7 bases, with 22 bases between them. Germline V gene data show CDR1 as SGDLS and CDR2 as YYNGEE.

This chain connects TRBV25-1 to TRBJ2-1; D possibly corresponds to TRBD2 (5 bases). Trimming removed 7 bases from V and 4 bases from J, with 17 bases in between. CDR1 is MGHDK, CDR2 SYGVNS, per germline. There are 15 residues in the CDR3. The CDR3, as DNA: TGTGCCAGCATTGGACTGAACTCGATGTACAATGAGCAGTTCTTC. Protein: CASIGLNSMYNEQFF.

This clone came up a few times. The V gene is TRBV6-6, the J gene TRBJ1-2; 8 bases line up with TRBD1. CDR1 and CDR2 from the germline V gene are MNHNY and SVGAGI (reference sequence). V dropped 5 bases and J dropped 7; count of bases not matched to a gene: 9. This CDR3 is built from 14 residues. For the CDR3, the DNA is TGTGCCAGCAGTCCATCGGACAGGGTCCGTGGCTACACCTTC. It codes for CASSPSDRVRGYTF.

This clone has more than one count but fewer than ten. The chain combines TRBV28 with TRBJ1-3; unclear D gene. Trimming left V 5 bases short and J 3 bases short, with 8 bases between. CDR3 length equals 13 residues. CDR1 and CDR2 from the germline V gene are MDHEN and SYDVKM. The CDR3 coding sequence is TGTGCCAGCAGTGCTGGAGGTGGAAACACCATATATTTT. The encoded protein is CASSAGGGNTIYF.

The V gene is TRBV11-2, the J gene TRBJ2-1; weak D call: TRBD1 (5 bases). Per germline, CDR1 SGHAT and CDR2 FQNNGV. The ends were cut back, 0 bases at V and 3 bases at J, with 9 bases in the middle. The CDR3 contains 15 residues. The CDR3: CASSLDLGDYNEQFF. DNA for the CDR3: TGTGCCAGCAGCTTAGATCTAGGGGACTACAATGAGCAGTTCTTC.

The V and J genes are TRBV28 and TRBJ2-7; 7 bases fit TRBD2. V shed 3 bases, J shed 3 bases, and the junction held 5 bases outside the gene matches. This CDR3 is 14 amino acids long. Germline V gives CDR1 MDHEN, CDR2 SYDVKM. The CDR3 here is CASSLLGRGYEQYF. The CDR3 coding sequence is TGTGCCAGCAGTTTGTTGGGGAGGGGCTACGAGCAGTACTTC.

The genes are TRBV6-5 and TRBJ2-1; 11 nucleotides agree with TRBD2. Germline V gives CDR1 MNHEY, CDR2 SVGAGI. The CDR3 length is 14 residues. V lost 5 bases to trimming and J lost 7 bases; unmatched junction nucleotides: 4. The DNA for the CDR3 is TGTGCCAGCAGTACTAGCGGGAGTGGGAATGAGCAGTTCTTC. It codes for CASSTSGSGNEQFF.

The genes are TRBV27 and TRBJ1-5; D remains ambiguous. The CDR3 extends over 13 amino acids. CDR1 MNHEY and CDR2 SMNVEV come from the germline V gene (reference sequence). V lost 3 bases and J lost 9, with 12 bases in between. The CDR3 nucleotides read TGTGCCAGCAGTTTGAGGGAGAGGCGGCCCCAGCATTTT. Encoded protein: CASSLRERRPQHF.

The chain couples TRBV27 to TRBJ2-1; TRBD1 is a possible D gene (5 bases). CDR1 and CDR2 from the germline V gene are MNHEY and SMNVEV (reference sequence). V was shortened by 2 bases and J by 9 bases, with 14 bases between the two germline ends. CDR3 size: 14 residues. CDR3 in amino acids: CASSLVGHSIEQFF. CDR3 DNA: TGTGCCAGCAGTTTAGTGGGGCACTCCATTGAGCAGTTCTTC.

This clone was found a few times. This chain links TRBV27 with TRBJ2-1; 11 bases agree with TRBD2. Per the germline V gene, CDR1 is MNHEY and CDR2 is SMNVEV (reference sequence). CDR3 length equals 20 residues. Trimming took 5 bases from V and 3 from J; bases not matched to a gene: 18. The CDR3 DNA is TGTGCCAGCAGTCAGCTGGGACTAGCGGACCGGGCCCTTATCTACAATGAGCAGTTCTTC. Protein: CASSQLGLADRALIYNEQFF.

This chain uses TRBV13 with TRBJ1-5, with a weak D call TRBD1 (5 bases). The CDR3 covers 15 residues. Trimming took 3 bases from V and 0 from J, leaving 9 bases between them. Germline V CDR1 and CDR2: PRHDT, FYEKMQ (reference sequence). The CDR3 reads CASSLGLHSNQPQHF. CDR3 nucleotide sequence: TGTGCCAGCAGCTTGGGGCTTCATAGCAATCAGCCCCAGCATTTT. The entire variable domain, with the rest obtained from reference TRBV13 and TRBJ1-5, is as follows: AAGVIQSPRHLIKEKRETATLKCYPIPRHDTVYWYQQGPGQDPQFLISFYEKMQSDKGSIPDRFSAQQFSDYHSELNMSSLELGDSALYFCASSLGLHSNQPQHFGDGTRLSIL.

In this sample, this clone turned up once. This chain connects TRBV28 to TRBJ1-1; TRBD1 is a possible D gene (6 bases). This CDR3 spans 16 amino acids. CDR1 MDHEN and CDR2 SYDVKM come from the germline V gene. Deletions cut 3 bases from V and 11 bases from J, with 25 bases between. This chain's CDR3 is CASSFKGAGVPAGAFF. The CDR3 DNA reads TGTGCCAGCAGTTTTAAAGGGGCAGGGGTCCCAGCAGGGGCTTTCTTT. Using reference TRBV28 and TRBJ1-1 for the parts outside the CDR3, the full variable domain is DVKVTQSSRYLVKRTGEKVFLECVQDMDHENMFWYRQDPGLGLRLIYFSYDVKMKEKGDIPEGYSVSREKKERFSLILESASTNQTSMYLCASSFKGAGVPAGAFFGQGTRLTVV.

V usage is TRBV11-2 and J usage is TRBJ2-7; D perhaps matches TRBD2 (7 bases). The CDR3 is 15 amino acids. Germline V lookup: CDR1 SGHAT, CDR2 FQNNGV. The germline V and J ends were trimmed by 5 bases and 3 bases, with 17 bases remaining between them. CDR3 protein: CASSPRGASVYEQYF. For the CDR3, the DNA is TGTGCCAGCAGCCCCCGGGGGGCTAGCGTCTACGAGCAGTACTTC. The full variable domain, rest sourced from reference TRBV11-2 and TRBJ2-7, is EAGVAQSPRYKIIEKRQSVAFWCNPISGHATLYWYQQILGQGPKLLIQFQNNGVVDDSQLPKDRFSAERLKGVDSTLKIQPAKLEDSAVYLCASSPRGASVYEQYFGPGTRLTVT.